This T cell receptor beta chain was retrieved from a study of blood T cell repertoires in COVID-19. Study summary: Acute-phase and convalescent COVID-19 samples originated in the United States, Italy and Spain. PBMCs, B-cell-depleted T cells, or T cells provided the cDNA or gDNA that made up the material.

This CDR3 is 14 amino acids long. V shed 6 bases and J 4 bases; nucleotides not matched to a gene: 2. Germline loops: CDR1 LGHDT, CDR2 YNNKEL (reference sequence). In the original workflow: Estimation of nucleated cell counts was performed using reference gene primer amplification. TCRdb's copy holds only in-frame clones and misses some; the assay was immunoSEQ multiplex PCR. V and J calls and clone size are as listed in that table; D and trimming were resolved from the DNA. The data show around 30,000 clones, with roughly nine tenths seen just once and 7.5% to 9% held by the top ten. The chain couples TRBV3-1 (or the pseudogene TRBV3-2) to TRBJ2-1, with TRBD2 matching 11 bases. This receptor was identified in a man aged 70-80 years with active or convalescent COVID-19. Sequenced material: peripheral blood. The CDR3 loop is CASRRTSGYNEQFF. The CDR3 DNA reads TGTGCCAGCAGGCGGACTAGCGGGTACAATGAGCAGTTCTTC.